This TCR beta chain emerged from a study of T cells after posttransplantation cyclophosphamide. Study-wide findings and caveats: TRB clonality was highly associated with recipient CMV seropositivity and reactivation. Later blood repertoires were often dominated by clones from the donor CD8+ memory compartment. Tissue-infiltrating T cells from skin or gut overlapped little with blood T cells.

This clone has a single count. Its cognate antigen is unknown. The data were produced by immunoSEQ multiplex PCR, yet TCRdb's version contains in-frame clones alone and is incomplete. Of some 7,300 clones in the sample, 70% to 85% were seen once. Cyclophosphamide on days +3 and +4 followed busulfan-fludarabine conditioning and a marrow graft. The ends lost 7 bases at V and 1 base at J; junction bases unmatched: 2. Germline values: CDR1 LNHDA, CDR2 SQIVND (reference sequence). The CDR3 sequence is 14 residues long. J is TRBJ2-1 and V is TRBV19; 9 bases line up with TRBD1. Sequencing was performed on PBMCs, taken after allogeneic stem cell transplant with posttransplant cyclophosphamide. This sequence was found in a female patient aged 50-59 years who received an allogeneic stem cell transplant from a related donor, was CMV-positive, and had no GVHD. Some T cells may have originated in the graft donor. The CDR3 reads CASKQGASYNEQFF. The CDR3 coding sequence is TGTGCCAGTAAACAGGGGGCTTCCTACAATGAGCAGTTCTTC.